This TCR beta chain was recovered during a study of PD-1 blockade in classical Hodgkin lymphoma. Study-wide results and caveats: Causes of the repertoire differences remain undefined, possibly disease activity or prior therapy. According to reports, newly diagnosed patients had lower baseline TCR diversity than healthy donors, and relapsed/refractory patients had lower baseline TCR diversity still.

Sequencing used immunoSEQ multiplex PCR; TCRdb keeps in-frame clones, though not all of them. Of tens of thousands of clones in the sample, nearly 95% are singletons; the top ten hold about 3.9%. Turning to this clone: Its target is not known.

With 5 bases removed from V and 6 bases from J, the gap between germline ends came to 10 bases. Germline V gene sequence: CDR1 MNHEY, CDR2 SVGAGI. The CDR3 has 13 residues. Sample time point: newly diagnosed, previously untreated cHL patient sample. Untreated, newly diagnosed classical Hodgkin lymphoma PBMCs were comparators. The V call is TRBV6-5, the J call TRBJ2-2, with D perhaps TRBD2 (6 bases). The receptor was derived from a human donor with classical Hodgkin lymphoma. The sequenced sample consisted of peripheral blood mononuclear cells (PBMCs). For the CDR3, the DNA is TGTGCCAGCAGTCCGGGGGTTTCCGGGGAGCTGTTTTTT. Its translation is CASSPGVSGELFF.